Below are 8 T cell receptor beta chains sequenced from a single sample in a study of cytomegalovirus exposure and HLA in healthy donors (dated by TCRdb to the late 2010s). Library preparation used the immunoSEQ multiplex PCR assay. The multiplex PCR relied on a mix of 60 forward primers for TCR Vbeta segments and 13 reverse primers for TCR Jbeta segments. This immuneACCESS table, as held by TCRdb, lists in-frame sequences with V and J called but not all clones. Of the missing ones, under half trace to an unresolved V gene in checked studies; the others have no known cause. This sample lists 130,000 or so clones; roughly 79% were detected once. Jointly, the top ten make up more than 1.1% of the sample. Sequenced material: PBMCs. These receptor sequences come from a woman in her thirties or forties in good health and CMV-seronegative.

This chain joins TRBV25-1 and TRBJ1-2; the match to TRBD1 covers 9 bases. The ends lost 1 base at V and 4 bases at J; junction bases unmatched: 4. The CDR3 length is 15 residues. Germline-derived CDR1 and CDR2 are MGHDK and SYGVNS. CDR3 DNA: TGTGCCAGCAGTGAATGGGGACAGGGCTCCTATGGCTACACCTTC. Protein product: CASSEWGQGSYGYTF.

The gene calls are TRBV2 and TRBJ2-7, with TRBD2 matching 7 bases. Germline CDR1 SNHLY, CDR2 FYNNEI. This CDR3 is built from 16 residues. Trimming cost V 6 bases and J 2 bases; bases outside gene matches: 13. CDR3 in DNA: TGTGCCAGCAGCGGCGGCGATCTAGCGGCCGCCTACGAGCAGTACTTC. It specifies CASSGGDLAAAYEQYF.

The chain employs TRBV7-9 and TRBJ1-1; D remains ambiguous. Trimming removed 1 base at V and 9 bases at J, with 9 bases between. The germline CDR1 and CDR2 sequences are SEHNR and FQNEAQ (reference sequence). This CDR3 is built from 12 residues. The CDR3, as DNA: TGTGCCAGCAGCTTAGGCGGGAAGCAAGCTTTCTTT. Translated, it gives CASSLGGKQAFF.

A few counts support this clone. The chain joins TRBV13 to TRBJ2-7; 9 bases are shared with TRBD2. V was clipped by 5 bases and J by 5 bases; unmatched bases: 10. Germline V gives CDR1 PRHDT, CDR2 FYEKMQ (reference sequence). This CDR3 spans 15 amino acids. CDR3 loop: CASSLTRGLANEQYF. CDR3 bases: TGTGCCAGCAGCCTAACCCGTGGACTAGCGAACGAGCAGTACTTC.

The V and J genes are TRBV15 and TRBJ2-7, with 7 bases that match TRBD1. V dropped 0 bases and J dropped 7; count of bases not matched to a gene: 3. CDR1 is LNHNV, CDR2 YYDKDF, per germline (reference sequence). This CDR3 has 13 residues. The CDR3 here is CATSRDRDSEQYF. CDR3 coding DNA: TGTGCCACCAGCAGAGATCGGGACAGTGAGCAGTACTTC.

This chain joins TRBV2 and TRBJ1-1, with D maybe TRBD1 (6 bases). CDR1 is SNHLY, CDR2 FYNNEI, per germline. With 9 bases removed from V and 2 bases from J, the gap between germline ends came to 13 bases. The CDR3 has 13 residues. The CDR3 DNA sequence: TGTGCCAGTTCGACAGGACCAAACACTGAAGCTTTCTTT. This encodes CASSTGPNTEAFF.

This clone was counted between two and nine times. This chain joins TRBV5-1 and TRBJ2-1, with TRBD1 as a possible D gene (6 bases). The CDR3 is 13 residues long. CDR1 and CDR2 (germline): SGHRS, YFSETQ. Trimming removed 7 bases from V and 10 bases from J, with 18 bases in between. CDR3 nucleotide sequence: TGCGCCAGCGGCCCCCTAGGGGGTGGAGAGCAGTTCTTC. Translation: CASGPLGGGEQFF.

About this clone: This CDR3 is also generated by other DNA sequences in the sample. V and J are TRBV28 and TRBJ2-5; TRBD2 agrees at 11 bases. CDR1 is MDHEN and CDR2 is SYDVKM in the germline V gene. The J segment lost 1 base and the V segment lost 4 bases, leaving 8 bases of the junction unmatched. The CDR3 sequence is 17 residues long. CDR3 region: CASSSRGTSGLQETQYF. The CDR3 nucleotides are TGTGCCAGCAGTTCGAGAGGGACTAGCGGACTCCAAGAGACCCAGTACTTC. Variable domain in full (rest from reference TRBV28 and TRBJ2-5): DVKVTQSSRYLVKRTGEKVFLECVQDMDHENMFWYRQDPGLGLRLIYFSYDVKMKEKGDIPEGYSVSREKKERFSLILESASTNQTSMYLCASSSRGTSGLQETQYFGPGTRLLVL.